This passage covers 21 T cell receptor beta chains from one sample sequenced in a study of T-cell memory formation after mild COVID-19. MiXCR was run by TCRdb on the 5' RACE reads, yielding one entry per CDR3 protein. Of around 410,000 distinct CDR3 sequences listed, 23% are singletons. Sequences were obtained from PBMCs or a T cell subset sorted from them (not recorded which). These receptors were obtained from an adult woman who had mild COVID-19 (a few samples of this study predate the infection). Cell type and time point are not known.

The chain uses TRBV4-2 and TRBJ2-7, with D possibly matching TRBD2 (5 bases). Trimming took off 0 bases at V and 0 bases at J, with 15 bases between the two ends. Looked up from germline, CDR1 is LGHNA and CDR2 is YNFKEQ. The length of the CDR3 is 17 residues. DNA of the CDR3: TGTGCCAGCAGCCAAGATGCCAGCGGAAGAACCTCCTACGAGCAGTACTTC. Amino acid sequence: CASSQDASGRTSYEQYF.

The chain combines TRBV6-6 with TRBJ1-3; the match to TRBD1 covers 8 bases. Germline loops: CDR1 MNHNY, CDR2 SVGAGI (reference sequence). CDR3 length: 18 residues. The trim removed 7 bases at V and 0 bases at J, leaving 14 bases unmatched. The DNA for the CDR3 is TGTGCCAGCACCAGACGGGGGACAGGAGCCTTCTCTGGAAACACCATATATTTT. Its protein is CASTRRGTGAFSGNTIYF.

This clonotype was observed a few times. This sequence joins TRBV29-1 and TRBJ1-2; D gene uncertain. Trimming shortened V by 8 bases and J by 3 bases, and 13 bases separated the two germline ends. The CDR3 runs 12 residues. Per germline, CDR1 SQVTM and CDR2 ANQGSEA. CDR3: CSTRAGDYGYTF. CDR3 sequence (DNA): TGCAGCACGAGGGCCGGAGACTATGGCTACACCTTC.

The chain is built from TRBV20-1 and TRBJ1-5; the match to TRBD1 covers 7 bases. With V trimmed by 5 bases and J by 2 bases, 9 bases remained unmatched. Germline V gives CDR1 DFQATT, CDR2 SNEGSKA (reference sequence). The CDR3 extends over 15 amino acids. This chain's CDR3 is CSARSLQGGNQPQHF. The CDR3, as DNA: TGCAGTGCTCGGTCTCTCCAGGGGGGCAATCAGCCCCAGCATTTT.

The chain carries TRBV12-3 or TRBV12-4 and TRBJ1-1, with a weak D call TRBD1 (5 bases). The CDR3 covers 12 residues. Trimming took 3 bases from V and 8 from J, leaving 10 bases between them. In DNA, the CDR3 is TGTGCCAGCAGTTTCGCGGGGGGAGAAGCTTTCTTT. It yields the protein CASSFAGGEAFF.

The chain employs TRBV7-9 and TRBJ1-1; D is unclear. V was clipped by 0 bases and J by 7 bases, with 12 bases between them. CDR3 size: 14 residues. Per the germline V gene, CDR1 is SEHNR and CDR2 is FQNEAQ (reference sequence). CDR3 sequence: CASSLAGSWDEAFF. The CDR3 nucleotides read TGTGCCAGCAGCTTAGCAGGTAGCTGGGATGAAGCTTTCTTT.

The chain links TRBV6-5 to TRBJ2-5; 9 bases map to TRBD2. Germline-derived CDR1 and CDR2 are MNHEY and SVGAGI. The J segment lost 1 base and the V segment lost 4 bases, leaving 10 bases of the junction unmatched. This CDR3 has 17 amino acids. The CDR3 region is CASSSILAGIAQETQYF. The CDR3 DNA sequence: TGTGCCAGCAGTTCAATCCTAGCGGGGATAGCCCAAGAGACCCAGTACTTC.

The chain is built from TRBV7-9 and TRBJ2-7, with TRBD1 matching 7 bases. The CDR3 covers 14 residues. V lost 5 bases, J lost 1 base, and 5 bases stayed unmatched. Germline assignment: CDR1 SEHNR and CDR2 FQNEAQ (reference sequence). The CDR3 DNA is TGTGCCAGCAGCCGTGCGACAGGGTCCTACGAGCAGTACTTC. As protein: CASSRATGSYEQYF.

The gene calls are TRBV20-1 and TRBJ2-1, with 12 bases identical to TRBD2. Germline CDR1 and CDR2: DFQATT and SNEGSKA (reference sequence). CDR3 size: 17 residues. V trimming: 6 bases; J trimming: 0 bases; junction bases outside the gene matches: 9. CDR3 bases: TGCAGTGCCGTAACTAGCGGGGGGCTTAGCTCCTACAATGAGCAGTTCTTC. This gives the protein CSAVTSGGLSSYNEQFF.

This clonotype has a handful of counts. The V call is TRBV2, the J call TRBJ1-3; 8 bases fit TRBD1. Germline CDR1 and CDR2: SNHLY and FYNNEI. CDR3 length: 14 residues. Trimming took 3 bases from V and 2 from J; bases not matched to a gene: 0. The CDR3 bases are TGTGCCAGCAGTGAGGACAGGGCTGGAAACACCATATATTTT. Its translation: CASSEDRAGNTIYF.

This clonotype was counted between two and nine times. The V call is TRBV29-1, the J call TRBJ1-1; 7 bases are a match to TRBD1. The germline V gene has CDR1 SQVTM and CDR2 ANQGSEA. Trimming cost V 3 bases and J 6 bases; bases outside gene matches: 4. This CDR3 contains 12 residues. DNA of the CDR3: TGCAGCGTTGATAACAGGGGAGCTGAAGCTTTCTTT. It translates to CSVDNRGAEAFF.

In this sample, this clonotype turned up a few times. The chain employs TRBV7-2 and TRBJ2-3, with TRBD2 as a possible D gene (5 bases). The CDR3 length is 16 residues. The germline V and J ends were trimmed by 2 bases and 5 bases, with 17 bases remaining between them. Germline V gives CDR1 SGHTA, CDR2 FQGNSA. CDR3 residues: CASSLLWGEEGDTQYF. As DNA, the CDR3 is TGTGCCAGCAGCTTACTTTGGGGAGAGGAAGGAGATACGCAGTATTTT.

The gene calls are TRBV5-1 and TRBJ2-6, with D uncertain. Germline lookup yields CDR1 SGHRS and CDR2 YFSETQ. V gave up 5 bases and J gave up 3 bases, with 6 bases separating them. This CDR3 has 13 amino acids. DNA for the CDR3: TGCGCCAGCAGTCTGAATGGGGCCAACGTCCTGACTTTC. Translation: CASSLNGANVLTF. Drawing the rest from reference TRBV5-1 and TRBJ2-6, the complete variable domain is KAGVTQTPRYLIKTRGQQVTLSCSPISGHRSVSWYQQTPGQGLQFLFEYFSETQRNKGNFPGRFSGRQFSNSRSEMNVSTLELGDSALYLCASSLNGANVLTFGAGSRLTVL.

The chain carries TRBV7-7 and TRBJ2-5; maybe TRBD1 (6 bases). Trimming shortened V by 3 bases and J by 9 bases, and 11 bases separated the two germline ends. Germline-derived CDR1 and CDR2 are SSHAT and FNYEAQ (reference sequence). The CDR3 is 12 amino acids. This CDR3 is CASSFPQGPQYF. In nucleotides, the CDR3 is TGTGCCAGCAGCTTCCCACAGGGACCCCAGTACTTC. The full variable domain, in which reference TRBV7-7 and TRBJ2-5 provide the parts outside the CDR3, is GAGVSQSPRYKVTKRGQDVTLRCDPISSHATLYWYQQALGQGPEFLTYFNYEAQPDKSGLPSDRFSAERPEGSISTLTIQRTEQRDSAMYRCASSFPQGPQYFGPGTRLLVL.

V gene TRBV29-1 combines with J gene TRBJ1-2; 7 positions agree with TRBD1. The CDR3 is made up of 11 amino acids. Per germline, CDR1 SQVTM and CDR2 ANQGSEA. V lost 5 bases to trimming and J lost 8 bases; unmatched junction nucleotides: 5. The CDR3 DNA sequence: TGCAGCGTTAGAGGGGGCTTGGGCTACACCTTC. Protein product: CSVRGGLGYTF.

This clonotype was counted only a few times. V and J are TRBV20-1 and TRBJ2-7; D is perhaps TRBD1 (5 bases). Trimming cost V 4 bases and J 1 base, with 14 bases left between them. This CDR3 is 14 amino acids long. Germline CDR1 DFQATT, CDR2 SNEGSKA (reference sequence). CDR3 in amino acids: CSAMVQDISYEQYF. The CDR3 coding sequence is TGCAGTGCTATGGTACAGGATATTTCCTACGAGCAGTACTTC.

The table lists this clonotype with a few counts. The chain joins TRBV3-1 to TRBJ2-4, with 8 bases that match TRBD2. The CDR3 has 15 residues. Per germline, CDR1 LGHDT and CDR2 YNNKEL (reference sequence). The V segment lost 5 bases and the J segment 6 bases; nucleotides outside the gene matches: 9. The CDR3 spells CASSLRTSSRNIQYF. CDR3 nucleotide sequence: TGTGCCAGCAGCTTAAGGACTAGCTCGAGAAACATTCAGTACTTC.

This clonotype was seen a few times. CDR3 sequence reads: CSVESGAATQYF. In DNA, the CDR3 is TGCAGCGTCGAAAGCGGGGCAGCGACCCAGTACTTC. This sequence joins TRBV29-1 and TRBJ2-5; TRBD2 aligns across 7 bases. Germline-derived CDR1 and CDR2 are SQVTM and ANQGSEA. V trimming: 6 bases; J trimming: 7 bases; junction bases outside the gene matches: 8. The CDR3 is 12 residues long.

The gene calls are TRBV2 and TRBJ2-3; either TRBD1 or TRBD2 may supply D (5 bases each). CDR1 and CDR2 (germline): SNHLY, FYNNEI. Trimming pared 7 bases from V and 2 bases from J, leaving 22 bases between. The CDR3 covers 17 residues. The CDR3, as DNA: TGTGCCAGCACGGGTTCCAGATGGGGGACGGACACAGATACGCAGTATTTT. This codes for CASTGSRWGTDTDTQYF.

CDR3: CASSTDLSGAIAYEQYF. The CDR3 region has the DNA TGTGCCAGCAGCACCGACCTTAGCGGGGCTATCGCCTACGAGCAGTACTTC. The gene calls are TRBV21-1 and TRBJ2-7; TRBD2 reflects the table's D call only, with no check against the DNA. TRBV21-1 represents a pseudogene. The CDR3 has 17 residues.

The chain carries TRBV6-5 and TRBJ2-3, with 8 bases that match TRBD2. CDR1 is MNHEY, CDR2 SVGAGI, per germline. With V trimmed by 5 bases and J by 2 bases, 9 bases remained unmatched. The CDR3 covers 16 residues. The CDR3 loop reads CASSRTGRGDTDTQYF. The CDR3 bases are TGTGCCAGCAGTCGGACGGGGCGGGGGGACACAGATACGCAGTATTTT.